This TCR beta chain is drawn from a study of PD-1 blockade in classical Hodgkin lymphoma. Findings and limits, study-wide: Repertoire differences lack defined causes, possibly disease activity or prior therapy.

Clones were read by immunoSEQ multiplex PCR, and TCRdb kept only the in-frame ones, dropping some. This table holds some 17,000 clones, about 83% found once. Sample time point: newly diagnosed, previously untreated cHL patient sample. There are 15 residues in the CDR3. The trim removed 5 bases at V and 4 bases at J, leaving 7 bases unmatched. Germline CDR1 and CDR2: SGHRS and YFSETQ. Concerning this clone itself: The antigen is not known.

The TCR comes from a human donor with classical Hodgkin lymphoma. V is TRBV5-1 and J is TRBJ2-7, with 12 bases aligning to TRBD2. Specimen: peripheral blood mononuclear cells (PBMCs). For the CDR3, the DNA is TGCGCCAGCAGGGAACCTAGCGGGAGGGCTTACGAGCAGTACTTC. It translates to CASREPSGRAYEQYF.